Listed below are T cell receptor beta chains from one sample, sequenced in a study of Ad26.COV2.S vaccination and SARS-CoV-2 variants. Profiling relied on immunoSEQ multiplex PCR, and the TCRdb table lists in-frame clones only, not all of them. The sample gives hundreds of thousands of clones, roughly 90% of which show up once; about 1.5% is in the top ten. Sequencing used peripheral blood, obtained in a trial of Ad26.COV2.S vaccine versus placebo. The receptor set was obtained from a person between 18 and 59 years old who received the Ad26.COV2.S COVID-19 vaccine or a placebo. The CDR3 runs from the conserved cysteine through the conserved F or W. D genes are given only for firm matches.

len: 15; v_gene: TRBV5-1; d_gene: -; j_gene: TRBJ2-1; CDR3aa: CASSSRTSWGNEQFF; CDR3nt: TGCGCCAGCAGCTCAAGGACCAGTTGGGGCAATGAGCAGTTCTTC
len: 15; v_gene: TRBV15; d_gene: -; j_gene: TRBJ1-5; CDR3aa: CATSMDRKGNQPQHF; CDR3nt: TGTGCCACCAGCATGGACAGAAAGGGCAATCAGCCCCAGCATTTT
len: 13; v_gene: TRBV4-1; d_gene: -; j_gene: TRBJ2-7; CDR3aa: CASSQGSSYEQYF; CDR3nt: TGCGCCAGCAGCCAAGGATCCTCCTACGAGCAGTACTTC
len: 15; v_gene: TRBV7-6; d_gene: TRBD2; j_gene: TRBJ2-1; CDR3aa: CASSAGGGSYNEQFF; CDR3nt: TGTGCCAGCAGCGCGGGGGGCGGCTCCTACAATGAGCAGTTCTTC
len: 19; v_gene: TRBV5-1; d_gene: -; j_gene: TRBJ2-5; CDR3aa: CARSGRGLIAGAYQETQYF; CDR3nt: TGCGCCCGCAGCGGGCGGGGGCTGATCGCGGGGGCCTACCAAGAGACCCAGTACTTC
len: 14; v_gene: TRBV7-2; d_gene: -; j_gene: TRBJ2-7; CDR3aa: CASSLGPVGYEQYF; CDR3nt: TGTGCCAGCAGCTTAGGGCCGGTGGGCTACGAGCAGTACTTC
len: 16; v_gene: TRBV7-2; d_gene: -; j_gene: TRBJ2-1; CDR3aa: CASSLGGQSSYNEQFF; CDR3nt: TGTGCCAGCAGCTTAGGAGGACAGAGCTCCTACAATGAGCAGTTCTTC
len: 15; v_gene: TRBV18; d_gene: -; j_gene: TRBJ1-1; CDR3aa: CASSPRRAMDTEAFF; CDR3nt: TGTGCCAGCTCACCACGAAGGGCTATGGACACTGAAGCTTTCTTT
len: 14; v_gene: TRBV2; d_gene: -; j_gene: TRBJ1-5; CDR3aa: CASSEGDTDQPQHF; CDR3nt: TGTGCCAGCAGTGAGGGGGACACTGATCAGCCCCAGCATTTT
len: 12; v_gene: TRBV13; d_gene: -; j_gene: TRBJ1-1; CDR3aa: CASSPPPDEAFF; CDR3nt: TGTGCCAGCAGCCCCCCACCCGATGAAGCTTTCTTT
len: 15; v_gene: TRBV2; d_gene: -; j_gene: TRBJ2-7; CDR3aa: CASIRPPSRSYEQYF; CDR3nt: TGTGCCAGCATCCGGCCCCCATCCAGGTCCTACGAGCAGTACTTC
len: 17; v_gene: TRBV15; d_gene: TRBD2; j_gene: TRBJ2-1; CDR3aa: CATSRVGFRGGINEQFF; CDR3nt: TGTGCCACCAGCAGAGTGGGCTTTCGGGGGGGTATTAATGAGCAGTTCTTC
len: 17; v_gene: TRBV4-1; d_gene: -; j_gene: TRBJ2-7; CDR3aa: CASSQGPRGKGSYEQYF; CDR3nt: TGCGCCAGCAGCCAAGGACCGCGGGGTAAGGGCTCCTACGAGCAGTACTTC
len: 12; v_gene: TRBV30; d_gene: -; j_gene: TRBJ2-5; CDR3aa: CAWSVSGETQYF; CDR3nt: TGTGCCTGGAGTGTCTCGGGAGAGACCCAGTACTTC
len: 16; v_gene: TRBV5-1; d_gene: TRBD1; j_gene: TRBJ2-3; CDR3aa: CASSLEPGQATDTQYF; CDR3nt: TGCGCCAGCAGCCTCGAACCGGGACAGGCGACAGATACGCAGTATTTT
len: 13; v_gene: TRBV7-2; d_gene: TRBD1; j_gene: TRBJ2-7; CDR3aa: CASSLEGAPSQYF; CDR3nt: TGTGCCAGCAGCTTAGAGGGGGCCCCCTCCCAGTACTTC
len: 18; v_gene: TRBV23-1; d_gene: -; j_gene: TRBJ1-2; CDR3aa: CASSQGLGAGLSNYGYTF; CDR3nt: TGCGCCAGCAGTCAAGGCCTGGGGGCCGGCCTTAGCAACTATGGCTACACCTTC
len: 12; v_gene: TRBV30; d_gene: -; j_gene: TRBJ2-2; CDR3aa: CAWRDNTGELFF; CDR3nt: TGTGCCTGGAGAGACAACACCGGGGAGCTGTTTTTT
len: 17; v_gene: TRBV18; d_gene: -; j_gene: TRBJ1-1; CDR3aa: CASSPLAAGGVNTEAFF; CDR3nt: TGTGCCAGCTCACCCTTAGCGGCAGGAGGTGTGAACACTGAAGCTTTCTTT
len: 14; v_gene: TRBV7-9; d_gene: -; j_gene: TRBJ1-1; CDR3aa: CASSPLGGNTEAFF; CDR3nt: TGTGCCAGCAGCCCACTCGGGGGAAACACTGAAGCTTTCTTT